Shown below are 14 T cell receptor beta chains from a single sample sequenced in a study of cytomegalovirus exposure and HLA in healthy donors. PCR amplification relied on 60 Vbeta primers (plus 13 Jbeta primers). Measured with immunoSEQ multiplex PCR; TCRdb has only the in-frame clones, and not every one. The table records more than 95,000 clones, 69% of them present only once. The sample consisted of PBMCs. These receptors came from a man younger than 40 in good health and CMV-seronegative.

The V call is TRBV5-1, the J call TRBJ1-4, with D maybe TRBD1 (6 bases). Deletions cut 0 bases from V and 3 bases from J, with 12 bases between. Germline V CDR1 and CDR2: SGHRS, YFSETQ. The CDR3 runs 16 residues. For the CDR3, the DNA is TGCGCCAGCAGCTTGGCACTCTCAGGGGCTAATGAAAAACTGTTTTTT. Encoded protein: CASSLALSGANEKLFF.

V gene TRBV5-1 combines with J gene TRBJ2-6; no reliable D call. Trimming took off 0 bases at V and 0 bases at J, with 4 bases between the two ends. Germline V gene sequence: CDR1 SGHRS, CDR2 YFSETQ. The length of the CDR3 is 15 residues. The CDR3 here is CASSLVISGANVLTF. The CDR3 DNA reads as TGCGCCAGCAGCTTGGTTATCTCTGGGGCCAACGTCCTGACTTTC.

This clone was counted a few times. The chain employs TRBV7-2 and TRBJ1-2, with a possible D match to TRBD1 (5 bases). CDR1 SGHTA and CDR2 FQGNSA come from the germline V gene. V was cut by 1 base and J by 4 bases, with 7 bases left in between. CDR3 length equals 13 residues. The CDR3 here is CASSLGQGYGYTF. The DNA for the CDR3 is TGTGCCAGCAGCTTAGGCCAGGGCTATGGCTACACCTTC.

The chain joins TRBV27 to TRBJ1-2; 11 bases fit TRBD1. The CDR3 covers 14 residues. The J segment lost 8 bases and the V segment lost 5 bases, leaving 7 bases of the junction unmatched. CDR1 and CDR2 from the germline V gene are MNHEY and SMNVEV (reference sequence). The CDR3 protein is CASSGQGAIAGYTF. CDR3 DNA: TGTGCCAGCAGTGGACAGGGGGCAATAGCGGGCTACACCTTC.

The chain couples TRBV18 to TRBJ2-5; 8 bases line up with TRBD1. Judging by the DNA end, TRBJ2-7 fits better; the J call may be wrong. CDR3 size: 14 residues. Germline V CDR1 and CDR2: KGHSH, LQKENI. CDR3: CASSPLGQGYEQYF. The CDR3 DNA follows: TGTGCCAGCTCACCCCTTGGACAGGGCTACGAGCAGTACTTC.

The chain couples TRBV9 to TRBJ2-7, with D perhaps matching TRBD1 (6 bases). V lost 2 bases to trimming and J lost 0 bases, with 12 bases between them. Per germline, CDR1 SGDLS and CDR2 YYNGEE. This CDR3 is 15 amino acids long. CDR3 DNA sequence: TGTGCCAGCAGCGTGACAGGCACGCTCTCCTACGAGCAGTACTTC. The encoded protein is CASSVTGTLSYEQYF.

The rearrangement uses TRBV7-2 and TRBJ2-1, with 7 bases aligning to TRBD2. The CDR3 sequence is 16 residues long. Unmatched junction bases numbered 10, after V lost 5 bases and J lost 3 bases. The germline V gene encodes CDR1 SGHTA and CDR2 FQGNSA. The CDR3 region has the DNA TGTGCCAGCAGCCCCCGATGGGCTAGCGGCTACAATGAGCAGTTCTTC. Encoded protein: CASSPRWASGYNEQFF.

This clone was counted only a few times. This chain connects TRBV28 to TRBJ1-5; 8 bases line up with TRBD1. Germline-derived CDR1 and CDR2 are MDHEN and SYDVKM. Trimming removed 5 bases from V and 5 bases from J; junction bases left unmatched: 11. This CDR3 contains 16 residues. CDR3 protein: CASSPAQGVVDQPQHF. The CDR3 bases are TGTGCCAGCAGTCCTGCACAGGGGGTGGTTGATCAGCCCCAGCATTTT.

The chain employs TRBV29-1 and TRBJ2-1; 7 nucleotides match TRBD1. V was clipped by 7 bases and J by 4 bases; unmatched bases: 7. From germline, CDR1 is SQVTM and CDR2 ANQGSEA. This CDR3 has 13 residues. The CDR3 is CSANGTEYNEQFF. The CDR3 DNA sequence: TGCAGCGCGAACGGGACAGAGTACAATGAGCAGTTCTTC.

This clone came up a few times. This sequence joins TRBV7-6 and TRBJ2-1; 8 bases line up with TRBD2. The CDR3 extends over 15 amino acids. V shed 5 bases and J 6 bases; nucleotides not matched to a gene: 9. In germline, CDR1 is SGHVS, CDR2 FNYEAQ. CDR3 loop: CASSRLLAEPNEQFF. The CDR3 DNA sequence: TGTGCCAGCAGCCGACTACTAGCGGAGCCCAATGAGCAGTTCTTC.

This clone was seen once. The chain links TRBV6-5 to TRBJ2-2, with a possible D match to TRBD2 (7 bases). The CDR3 runs to 16 residues. The germline V and J ends were trimmed by 4 bases and 3 bases, with 15 bases remaining between them. Germline CDR1 and CDR2: MNHEY and SVGAGI. The CDR3 loop is CASSFWGGLDTGELFF. The CDR3 coding sequence is TGTGCCAGCAGTTTTTGGGGGGGGCTGGACACCGGGGAGCTGTTTTTT.

The CDR3 spells CAGTQGHTDTQYF. The CDR3 DNA sequence: TGTGCCGGGACTCAGGGTCATACAGATACGCAGTATTTT. V and J are TRBV30 and TRBJ2-3; perhaps TRBD2 as D (6 bases). This CDR3 spans 13 amino acids. In germline, CDR1 is GTSNPN, CDR2 SVGIG (reference sequence). V gave up 8 bases and J gave up 3 bases, with 15 bases separating them.

The chain is built from TRBV7-9 and TRBJ1-1; no definite D call. The CDR3 is 14 amino acids. The germline V gene has CDR1 SEHNR and CDR2 FQNEAQ (reference sequence). Between the trimmed V and J ends, which lost 6 bases and 5 bases, there was a span of 16 bases. The CDR3 DNA reads as TGTGCCAGCAGGCGATCAGGCGATGGGACTGAAGCTTTCTTT. Translation gives CASRRSGDGTEAFF.

The chain recombines TRBV7-6 with TRBJ2-1, with 10 nucleotides matching TRBD1. Germline assignment: CDR1 SGHVS and CDR2 FNYEAQ. V trimming: 4 bases; J trimming: 6 bases; junction bases outside the gene matches: 6. This CDR3 is 15 amino acids long. The CDR3 here is CASSSGQGTGNEQFF. CDR3 bases: TGTGCCAGCAGCTCGGGACAGGGGACCGGCAATGAGCAGTTCTTC.